This T cell receptor (beta chain) was recorded in a study of shared clonotypes between healthy human individuals. Study results and limitations: All-four-donor shared clonotypes had higher generation probabilities than non-shared clonotypes did. Several donors held 5% to 5.5% of naive CD4 clonotypes in common. Generally, estimated richness proved larger in naive subsets than it did in memory subsets.

Clones were read by immunoSEQ multiplex PCR, and TCRdb kept only the in-frame ones, dropping some. The table lists some 1 million clones, more than 65% of them singletons, with about 1.5% in the top ten. About this clone itself: Its antigen is not known.

CDR3 length equals 16 residues. After removal of 6 bases from V and 1 base from J, the junction contained 7 bases not matched to a gene. Per the germline V gene, CDR1 is LGHNA and CDR2 is YSLEER. The TCR sequence derives from a young man in good health. J is TRBJ2-2 and V is TRBV4-3; 8 bases align to TRBD2. The specimen was memory CD4+ T cells sorted from blood. Specified subset: CD45RA-negative fraction. The CDR3 sequence is CASSYNSGKNTGELFF. The CDR3 DNA sequence: TGCGCCAGCAGTTACAATAGCGGGAAGAACACCGGGGAGCTGTTTTTT.